This T cell receptor (beta chain) was captured in a study (dated by TCRdb to 2015 to 2017). As for the study more broadly: The study examined whether tumor-infiltrating Tregs in breast cancer are drawn from blood Tregs or arise in situ by conversion from other CD4+ T cell subsets. Overall results and qualifications from the work: Tumor memory CD4+ T cell TCR gene usage was found to cluster with blood and lymph node memory CD4+ cells and with lymph node naive CD4+ cells. The larger-cohort validation was restricted to a single TCR beta V-J rearrangement rather than whole repertoires. The greatest overlap of tumor-infiltrating Treg TCR alpha and beta sequences was observed with tumor naive CD4+ T cells, followed by blood naive CD4+ T cells.

This clonotype came up a few times. Its target antigen remains unknown. There are no base qualities to consult, and no much larger clone falls within one base. CDR1 and CDR2 (SGHRS, YFSETQ) derive from the germline V gene. Relative to germline, V is missing 8 bases and J is missing 5 bases, with 13 bases of the junction outside any gene match. The CDR3 numbers 15 residues from cysteine through phenylalanine. The CDR3 DNA has 45 bases and is translated from base 1. Full-length TCR variable regions were amplified by 5' RACE PCR using constant-region reverse primers, and then by semi-nested PCR using Nested Universal Primer A. The ReliaPrep RNA Cell Miniprep System was used to extract total RNA, which was then reverse transcribed into 5'RACE-ready cDNA with the SMARTer RACE 5'/3' Kit. Full-length TCR alpha and beta libraries were barcoded with multiplex adaptors and sequenced on an Illumina MiSeq. The authors processed their data as follows. Sequencing data were pooled across the five patients for each of nine subset-tissue groups and compared by unsupervised clustering of TCR gene usage. The Morisita-Horn index was used to calculate repertoire similarity, with shared sequences weighted by how much each contributed to each repertoire. TCRdb trimmed public reads at Q25 via fastp, called clones via MiXCR and kept in-frame beta chains. Records with the same CDR3 protein are collapsed into one entry carrying the most frequent genes and DNA. The V and J calls reflect TCRdb's pipeline rather than the authors' work. The sample includes 8,000 to 9,500 distinct CDR3 sequences, with approximately 40% observed a single time. Approximately 6.3% of the sample rests with the top ten.

CD4+CD45RO+CD25- cells were isolated as memory CD4+ T cells. Tregs, naive and memory CD4+ T cells from tumor, blood and ipsilateral draining lymph nodes of roughly 5 breast cancer patients underwent full-length TCR alpha and beta sequencing. Tumor tissue and lymph nodes obtained from ipsilateral axillary dissection were perfused with PBS, minced and then digested with collagenase I and hyaluronidase. A purity exceeding 90% was confirmed by FACS for the sorted cell populations. The sample consisted of tumor-infiltrating memory CD4+ T cells sorted from the breast tumor. This sample's cell subset or site label indicates: memory CD4+ T cells, CD4+CD45RO+CD25-. The V and J genes are TRBV5-1 and TRBJ2-7; 10 bases in between match TRBD2. The sequence was obtained from a female donor with breast cancer. The DNA sequence reads TGCGCCAGTACTCCTGGGACTAGCGTATTCCACGAGCAGTACTTC. Protein translation: CASTPGTSVFHEQYF.